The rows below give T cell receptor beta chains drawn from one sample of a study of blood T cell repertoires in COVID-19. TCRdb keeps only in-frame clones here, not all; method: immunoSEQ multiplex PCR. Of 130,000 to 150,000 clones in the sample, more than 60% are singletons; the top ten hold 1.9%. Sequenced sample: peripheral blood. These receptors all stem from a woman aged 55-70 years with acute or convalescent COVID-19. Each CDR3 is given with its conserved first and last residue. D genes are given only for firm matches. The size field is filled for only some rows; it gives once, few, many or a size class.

cdr3_nt: TGTGCCAGTAGTATAGGCGCCGTAGGGGGCCTGGGGACTGAAGCTTTCTTT
cdr3_aa: CASSIGAVGGLGTEAFF
d_call: TRBD1
v_call: TRBV19
clone_size: few
j_call: TRBJ1-1

cdr3_nt: TGTGCCTGGAGTGTCTCCGGGACAGGGGCGACTGAAGCTTTCTTT
cdr3_aa: CAWSVSGTGATEAFF
d_call: TRBD1
v_call: TRBV30
clone_size: .
j_call: TRBJ1-1

cdr3_nt: TGCGCCAGCAGCCACAGGGGTCAGGCACATGCAGGACAGGCCTACAATGAGCAGTTCTTC
cdr3_aa: CASSHRGQAHAGQAYNEQFF
d_call: TRBD1
v_call: TRBV5-1
clone_size: .
j_call: TRBJ2-1

cdr3_nt: TGCGCCAGCAGCTTTCAATGGGGGGGTACAGAGACCCAGTACTTC
cdr3_aa: CASSFQWGGTETQYF
d_call: TRBD2
v_call: TRBV5-1
clone_size: .
j_call: TRBJ2-5

cdr3_nt: TGTGCCAGCAGCTCCCGACAGGGAATTAATGAAAAACTGTTTTTT
cdr3_aa: CASSSRQGINEKLFF
d_call: TRBD1
v_call: TRBV7-9
clone_size: .
j_call: TRBJ1-4

cdr3_nt: TGTGCCAGTAATAACCCTCGACAGGGGGCTTCCTACGAGCAGTACTTC
cdr3_aa: CASNNPRQGASYEQYF
d_call: TRBD1
v_call: TRBV19
clone_size: .
j_call: TRBJ2-7

cdr3_nt: TGCGCCAGCAGTGAGTCGACGGGGGGGTGGACTGAAGCTTTCTTT
cdr3_aa: CASSESTGGWTEAFF
d_call: .
v_call: TRBV10-2
clone_size: .
j_call: TRBJ1-1

cdr3_nt: TGTGCCAGCAGCTTAGTGTCCGGGAGGGGCGAGCAGTACTTC
cdr3_aa: CASSLVSGRGEQYF
d_call: TRBD2
v_call: TRBV11-2
clone_size: .
j_call: TRBJ2-7

cdr3_nt: TGTGCCAGCAGTGAAAATCTCGGCACTGAAGCTTTCTTT
cdr3_aa: CASSENLGTEAFF
d_call: .
v_call: TRBV6-1
clone_size: .
j_call: TRBJ1-1

cdr3_nt: TGTGCCAGCTGTTCCCAGGGGGCACAGATTCGCGAGCAGTACTTC
cdr3_aa: CASCSQGAQIREQYF
d_call: TRBD1
v_call: TRBV6-6
clone_size: .
j_call: TRBJ2-7

cdr3_nt: TGTGCCAGCAGCAAGGACGGATTGGGGACTAAAACCTACGAGCAGTACTTC
cdr3_aa: CASSKDGLGTKTYEQYF
d_call: TRBD2
v_call: TRBV7-9
clone_size: .
j_call: TRBJ2-7

cdr3_nt: TGTGCCAGCAGCTTCCGCGGAAACCAACTGTTTTTT
cdr3_aa: CASSFRGNQLFF
d_call: .
v_call: TRBV7-9
clone_size: .
j_call: TRBJ1-4

cdr3_nt: TGCAGCGTCGCGATAAGCACAGATACGCAGTATTTT
cdr3_aa: CSVAISTDTQYF
d_call: .
v_call: TRBV29-1
clone_size: .
j_call: TRBJ2-3

cdr3_nt: TGTGCCAGCAGTGTACTGAAGGACGGGGTCACGAACACTGAAGCTTTCTTT
cdr3_aa: CASSVLKDGVTNTEAFF
d_call: .
v_call: TRBV2
clone_size: few
j_call: TRBJ1-1

cdr3_nt: TGTGCCAGCAGGCAGATCGGGACAGGGACCTACGAGCAGTACTTC
cdr3_aa: CASRQIGTGTYEQYF
d_call: TRBD1
v_call: TRBV5-6
clone_size: .
j_call: TRBJ2-7

cdr3_nt: TGTGCCAGCGGGGAGCTTACATACGAGCAGTACTTC
cdr3_aa: CASGELTYEQYF
d_call: .
v_call: TRBV28
clone_size: few
j_call: TRBJ2-7

cdr3_nt: TGTGCCAGCAGTTTATTACAGGGGTCCGGGTTGAACACCATATATTTT
cdr3_aa: CASSLLQGSGLNTIYF
d_call: TRBD1
v_call: TRBV28
clone_size: .
j_call: TRBJ1-3

cdr3_nt: TGTGCCAGCAGTGAAGCCGTTAGCCACAGGGTGTGGGGGACCGGGGAGCTGTTTTTT
cdr3_aa: CASSEAVSHRVWGTGELFF
d_call: .
v_call: TRBV6-1
clone_size: .
j_call: TRBJ2-2

cdr3_nt: TGTGCCTGGAGGGCCGGGGGATACTACAATGAGCAGTTCTTC
cdr3_aa: CAWRAGGYYNEQFF
d_call: .
v_call: TRBV30
clone_size: .
j_call: TRBJ2-1

cdr3_nt: TGTGCCAGCACTCCTGGACAGGGATTCGCCGGGGAGCTGTTTTTT
cdr3_aa: CASTPGQGFAGELFF
d_call: TRBD1
v_call: TRBV27
clone_size: .
j_call: TRBJ2-2

cdr3_nt: TGTGCCAGCAGTTCCCACTCCTACAATGAGCAGTTCTTC
cdr3_aa: CASSSHSYNEQFF
d_call: .
v_call: TRBV12-3/TRBV12-4
clone_size: .
j_call: TRBJ2-1

cdr3_nt: TGTGCCAGCAGCGTAGGGGGAGCAGCGGGAAACACCATATATTTT
cdr3_aa: CASSVGGAAGNTIYF
d_call: .
v_call: TRBV9
clone_size: .
j_call: TRBJ1-3

cdr3_nt: TGTGCCAGCAGTGAGTTTCCGGGACAGGGTCCCTACGAGCAGTACTTC
cdr3_aa: CASSEFPGQGPYEQYF
d_call: TRBD1
v_call: TRBV6-1
clone_size: .
j_call: TRBJ2-7

cdr3_nt: TGTGCCAGCAGCTTAAGGACTAGCGGGGGGCTGTCCGAGCAGTACTTC
cdr3_aa: CASSLRTSGGLSEQYF
d_call: TRBD2
v_call: TRBV7-9
clone_size: .
j_call: TRBJ2-7

cdr3_nt: TGTGCCAGCAGCTTGGAGGGATGGGGCACAGATACGCAGTATTTT
cdr3_aa: CASSLEGWGTDTQYF
d_call: .
v_call: TRBV7-9
clone_size: .
j_call: TRBJ2-3

cdr3_nt: TGTGCCAGCAGGGGAAGGCTAGCGGGAGGTCACACAGATACGCAGTATTTT
cdr3_aa: CASRGRLAGGHTDTQYF
d_call: TRBD2
v_call: TRBV27
clone_size: once
j_call: TRBJ2-3

cdr3_nt: TGTGCCAGTTCACAGGGAGACCAACGGGGACGCGAGCAGTACTTC
cdr3_aa: CASSQGDQRGREQYF
d_call: .
v_call: TRBV19
clone_size: .
j_call: TRBJ2-7

cdr3_nt: TGCGCCAGCAGCCTTCGACAGGGGCTATACAATGAGCAGTTCTTC
cdr3_aa: CASSLRQGLYNEQFF
d_call: TRBD1
v_call: TRBV5-1
clone_size: .
j_call: TRBJ2-1

cdr3_nt: TGCGCCAGCAGCCAAGAGAGGGCCCCTAGCGTCCTCGGGGGTGAGCAGTTCTTC
cdr3_aa: CASSQERAPSVLGGEQFF
d_call: .
v_call: TRBV4-1
clone_size: .
j_call: TRBJ2-1

cdr3_nt: TGTGCCAGCTCAACCTCCCCCAGGGCAGGTTCTCTGTATAGCAATCAGCCCCAGCATTTT
cdr3_aa: CASSTSPRAGSLYSNQPQHF
d_call: .
v_call: TRBV18
clone_size: few
j_call: TRBJ1-5

cdr3_nt: TGTGCCAGCAGTTTTGGAGGGCCTAGGAATACGCAGTATTTT
cdr3_aa: CASSFGGPRNTQYF
d_call: .
v_call: TRBV6-2/TRBV6-3
clone_size: .
j_call: TRBJ2-3

cdr3_nt: TGTGCCAGTAGTGCCGGACAGGGGTTTTGGGATAGCAATCAGCCCCAGCATTTT
cdr3_aa: CASSAGQGFWDSNQPQHF
d_call: TRBD1
v_call: TRBV19
clone_size: once
j_call: TRBJ1-5

cdr3_nt: TGCGCCAGCAGCCCGAGACTAGCGGGATTAAGGACAGATACGCAGTATTTT
cdr3_aa: CASSPRLAGLRTDTQYF
d_call: TRBD2
v_call: TRBV5-1
clone_size: .
j_call: TRBJ2-3

cdr3_nt: TGTGCCAGCAGTGACGGACAGGGGTCCAATCAGCCCCAGCATTTT
cdr3_aa: CASSDGQGSNQPQHF
d_call: TRBD1
v_call: TRBV2
clone_size: .
j_call: TRBJ1-5

cdr3_nt: TGTGCCAGCAGTGCTTTTAGCGGGAGTCGGCACAATGAGCAGTTCTTC
cdr3_aa: CASSAFSGSRHNEQFF
d_call: TRBD2
v_call: TRBV6-1
clone_size: .
j_call: TRBJ2-1

cdr3_nt: TGTGCCAGCAGATCAGGACTTTCCTACGAGCAGTACTTC
cdr3_aa: CASRSGLSYEQYF
d_call: .
v_call: TRBV12-3/TRBV12-4
clone_size: .
j_call: TRBJ2-7

cdr3_nt: TGTGCCAGCAGTGAAGCGGGAGGGCCCAATGAGCAGTTCTTC
cdr3_aa: CASSEAGGPNEQFF
d_call: TRBD2
v_call: TRBV2
clone_size: .
j_call: TRBJ2-1

cdr3_nt: TGTGCCAGCAGCTTAGCGGGAGGGCCCGCCGGGGAGCTGTTTTTT
cdr3_aa: CASSLAGGPAGELFF
d_call: TRBD2
v_call: TRBV6-5
clone_size: .
j_call: TRBJ2-2

cdr3_nt: TGTGCCAGCAGCTCAGGTTGGAATGAGCAGTTCTTC
cdr3_aa: CASSSGWNEQFF
d_call: .
v_call: TRBV7-9
clone_size: .
j_call: TRBJ2-1

cdr3_nt: TGTGCCAGCAGTTCCCCCCGAGCGGGAGGACGCGAGCAGTACTTC
cdr3_aa: CASSSPRAGGREQYF
d_call: TRBD2
v_call: TRBV27
clone_size: .
j_call: TRBJ2-7

cdr3_nt: TGCAGCGTTGTCCTTACTAGCGGGAGGGCCCACGAGCAGTACTTC
cdr3_aa: CSVVLTSGRAHEQYF
d_call: TRBD2
v_call: TRBV29-1
clone_size: .
j_call: TRBJ2-7

cdr3_nt: TGTGCCAGCAGCTCCATAGACAGGGGGCTTGGTTATAATTCACCCCTCCACTTT
cdr3_aa: CASSSIDRGLGYNSPLHF
d_call: TRBD1
v_call: TRBV5-6
clone_size: .
j_call: TRBJ1-6

cdr3_nt: TGTGCCAGCAAGCCCTCAGGGGGAATCAACGAGCAGTACTTC
cdr3_aa: CASKPSGGINEQYF
d_call: TRBD1
v_call: TRBV28
clone_size: few
j_call: TRBJ2-7